A single sample gave rise to the 26 T cell receptor beta chains below, sequenced in a study of blood T cell repertoires in COVID-19. Sequenced by immunoSEQ multiplex PCR; TCRdb stores in-frame clones only, minus some. The sample yields approximately 90,000 clones, 75% to 85% seen once. Source material: peripheral blood. Every receptor here comes from a woman of 80 years or more with acute or convalescent COVID-19.

The chain has TRBV5-1 and TRBJ1-6; possible D gene TRBD1, 5 bases. The CDR3 covers 14 residues. Germline CDR1 and CDR2: SGHRS and YFSETQ. With 2 bases removed from V and 6 bases from J, the gap between germline ends came to 9 bases. The CDR3 sequence is CASSLDSSNSPLHF. CDR3 coding DNA: TGCGCCAGCAGCTTAGACAGCTCTAATTCACCCCTCCACTTT.

This clone was observed a single time. V gene TRBV5-1 combines with J gene TRBJ2-7; 10 nucleotides agree with TRBD1. The CDR3 spans 14 residues. With V trimmed by 3 bases and J by 3 bases, 3 bases remained unmatched. Germline values: CDR1 SGHRS, CDR2 YFSETQ. CDR3 protein: CASSSGTGVYEQYF. CDR3 DNA: TGCGCCAGCAGCTCCGGGACAGGGGTCTACGAGCAGTACTTC.

The V call is TRBV29-1, the J call TRBJ1-2; D remains unclear. Germline loops: CDR1 SQVTM, CDR2 ANQGSEA. This CDR3 contains 14 residues. V was shortened by 5 bases and J by 3 bases, with 16 bases between the two germline ends. The CDR3 here is CSVSLHELDYGYTF. CDR3 DNA sequence: TGCAGCGTTTCCCTCCATGAGCTCGACTATGGCTACACCTTC.

The chain employs TRBV6-5 and TRBJ2-7; possibly TRBD1 for D (6 bases). The V gene's germline CDR1 is MNHEY and CDR2 SVGAGI. This CDR3 spans 11 amino acids. Trimming removed 10 bases at V and 4 bases at J, with 11 bases between. The chain's CDR3 is CATQGGYEQYF. CDR3 nucleotide sequence: TGTGCCACCCAAGGGGGTTACGAGCAGTACTTC.

The chain combines TRBV3-1 (or the pseudogene TRBV3-2) with TRBJ1-6; D perhaps matches TRBD1 (6 bases). There are 14 residues in the CDR3. The germline V gene has CDR1 LGHDT and CDR2 YNNKEL (reference sequence). V dropped 1 base and J dropped 10 bases, with 11 bases sitting between them. The CDR3 here is CASSQGTAESPLHF. The CDR3, as DNA: TGTGCCAGCAGCCAAGGGACAGCAGAGTCACCCCTCCACTTT.

This clone appeared a few times. The V and J genes are TRBV19 and TRBJ1-2; TRBD1 aligns across 8 bases. The CDR3 is made up of 12 amino acids. J was trimmed by 10 bases and V by 5 bases; bases with no gene match: 6. CDR1 LNHDA and CDR2 SQIVND come from the germline V gene (reference sequence). CDR3 protein: CASSQADRVYTF. The DNA of the CDR3 is TGTGCCAGTAGTCAAGCGGACAGGGTCTACACCTTC.

The gene calls are TRBV19 and TRBJ2-7; TRBD1 matches at 8 bases. The CDR3 is 14 amino acids. CDR1 LNHDA and CDR2 SQIVND come from the germline V gene (reference sequence). Trimming removed 4 bases from V and 6 bases from J; junction bases left unmatched: 8. CDR3 loop: CASSKDRGWGEQYF. The CDR3 bases are TGTGCCAGTAGTAAAGACAGGGGTTGGGGCGAGCAGTACTTC.

V gene TRBV5-1 combines with J gene TRBJ2-5; D gene ambiguous. Trimming shortened V by 3 bases and J by 2 bases, and 5 bases separated the two germline ends. In germline, CDR1 is SGHRS, CDR2 YFSETQ. The CDR3 covers 12 residues. CDR3 sequence reads: CASSSQQETQYF. The DNA of the CDR3 is TGCGCCAGCAGCTCTCAGCAAGAGACCCAGTACTTC.

The chain has TRBV7-2 and TRBJ2-3; tentatively, D is TRBD2 (6 bases). CDR1 and CDR2 (germline): SGHTA, FQGNSA. The CDR3 length is 15 residues. V lost 1 base and J 2 bases, leaving 10 bases between the germline ends. The CDR3 protein is CASSLVGGATDTQYF. The DNA of the CDR3 is TGTGCCAGCAGCTTAGTAGGCGGGGCCACAGATACGCAGTATTTT.

The chain carries TRBV20-1 and TRBJ2-1; 10 bases map to TRBD1. The CDR3 has 15 amino acids. Trimming took 3 bases from V and 8 from J; bases not matched to a gene: 10. The germline V gene has CDR1 DFQATT and CDR2 SNEGSKA (reference sequence). CDR3 nucleotides: TGCAGTGCTAGTTTTTTCGGGACAGGGGCAGATGAGCAGTTCTTC. Protein sequence: CSASFFGTGADEQFF.

As regards this clone: The germline gene is not matched at one end of the junction; a read error may be the cause. As DNA, the CDR3 is TGTGCCAGCTCACCACTAACGGCCGCAGGGGCCTCCAACGAGCAGTACTTC. It specifies CASSPLTAAGASNEQYF. The chain couples TRBV18 to TRBJ2-7, with D tentatively TRBD1 (6 bases). CDR1 and CDR2 from the germline V gene are KGHSH and LQKENI. This CDR3 has 17 residues.

The J gene is TRBJ2-2, the V gene TRBV5-1, with TRBD1 matching over 10 bases. Germline V gene lookup returns CDR1 SGHRS and CDR2 YFSETQ. The CDR3 extends over 18 amino acids. The V segment lost 4 bases and the J segment 4 bases; nucleotides outside the gene matches: 13. CDR3 nucleotide sequence: TGCGCCAGCAGCCTTGGGATGACAGGGGGCAGGTCCACCGGGGAGCTGTTTTTT. Protein product: CASSLGMTGGRSTGELFF.

The chain couples TRBV5-5 to TRBJ2-2, with TRBD1 matching 7 bases. This CDR3 contains 15 residues. Germline assignment: CDR1 SGHKS and CDR2 YYEKEE (reference sequence). V shed 4 bases, J shed 0 bases, and the junction held 3 bases outside the gene matches. CDR3 loop: CASSLGTANTGELFF. CDR3 coding DNA: TGTGCCAGCAGCCTAGGGACAGCGAACACCGGGGAGCTGTTTTTT.

The chain combines TRBV7-9 with TRBJ2-2; 7 nucleotides agree with TRBD2. Unmatched junction bases numbered 10, after V lost 5 bases and J lost 4 bases. This CDR3 is built from 16 residues. Germline V gene lookup returns CDR1 SEHNR and CDR2 FQNEAQ (reference sequence). The CDR3 loop is CASSIRGVPGTGELFF. The CDR3 nucleotides read TGTGCCAGCAGCATACGGGGGGTGCCGGGCACCGGGGAGCTGTTTTTT.

The chain couples TRBV6-5 to TRBJ2-7, with D perhaps TRBD1 (5 bases). The CDR3 loop spans 14 amino acids. The germline V gene encodes CDR1 MNHEY and CDR2 SVGAGI. Trimming took off 11 bases at V and 2 bases at J, with 19 bases between the two ends. This CDR3 reads CARPSCQGPYEQYF. The DNA of the CDR3 is TGTGCCCGCCCCTCATGTCAGGGCCCCTACGAGCAGTACTTC.

The genes are TRBV7-9 and TRBJ2-3; perhaps TRBD1 as D (6 bases). Trimming shortened V by 1 base and J by 7 bases, and 9 bases separated the two germline ends. In germline, CDR1 is SEHNR, CDR2 FQNEAQ (reference sequence). CDR3 length: 13 residues. The CDR3 sequence is CASSLDGTHTQYF. The CDR3 nucleotides are TGTGCCAGCAGCTTAGATGGGACACATACGCAGTATTTT.

The V call is TRBV5-4, the J call TRBJ2-1; 10 bases are shared with TRBD2. With 3 bases clipped from V and 4 bases from J, the junction kept 16 bases outside the gene matches. Per germline, CDR1 SGHNT and CDR2 YYREEE (reference sequence). The CDR3 totals 19 residues. CDR3 nucleotide sequence: TGTGCCAGCAGCTCTGGAGGTCTAGCGGGAGCCAGGAGTTACAATGAGCAGTTCTTC. It specifies CASSSGGLAGARSYNEQFF.

As concerns this clone: Compared with germline, one end of the junction differs, possibly owing to a read error. This chain joins TRBV5-1 and TRBJ2-7; 7 bases are a match to TRBD2. There are 16 residues in the CDR3. CDR1 is SGHRS and CDR2 is YFSETQ in the germline V gene. CDR3 sequence (DNA): TGCGCCAGCAGCCCGGGGAGCGGGACCGTCTCCCACGAGCAGTACTTC. Translating gives CASSPGSGTVSHEQYF.

The chain recombines TRBV6-1 with TRBJ2-5; 14 nucleotides match TRBD2. CDR3 size: 18 residues. Germline lookup yields CDR1 MNHNS and CDR2 SASEGT. After removal of 3 bases from V and 3 bases from J, the junction contained 9 bases not matched to a gene. CDR3 coding DNA: TGTGCCAGCAGTGATTTGTGGGGACTAGCGGGAGCAGAAGAGACCCAGTACTTC. Translated, it gives CASSDLWGLAGAEETQYF.

This clone appeared a single time. This chain uses TRBV11-2 with TRBJ2-1; 9 bases fit TRBD2. Per germline, CDR1 SGHAT and CDR2 FQNNGV. The CDR3 runs to 15 residues. V lost 0 bases and J lost 5; bases outside the gene matches: 2. The CDR3 sequence is CASSLERGGHNEQFF. The DNA of the CDR3 is TGTGCCAGCAGCTTAGAGCGGGGGGGCCACAATGAGCAGTTCTTC.

The J gene is TRBJ2-4, the V gene TRBV30; TRBD1 might be the D (5 bases). The CDR3 runs 13 residues. Trimming shortened V by 2 bases and J by 7 bases, and 12 bases separated the two germline ends. Germline values: CDR1 GTSNPN, CDR2 SVGIG (reference sequence). The CDR3 sequence is CAWSLGWGNIQYF. In DNA, the CDR3 is TGTGCCTGGAGTTTAGGGTGGGGCAACATTCAGTACTTC.

The chain combines TRBV18 with TRBJ2-7, with TRBD2 identical over 8 bases. There are 15 residues in the CDR3. V was pared by 6 bases and J by 0 bases, with 7 bases of the junction left unmatched. Germline loops: CDR1 KGHSH, CDR2 LQKENI. The CDR3 nucleotides are TGTGCCAGCTCCAGCGTGGGGACTAGCTCCTACGAGCAGTACTTC. Translating gives CASSSVGTSSYEQYF.

The sample holds a few counts of this clone. This chain uses TRBV5-1 with TRBJ1-2; D is unclear. This CDR3 comprises 14 residues. Trimming left V 0 bases short and J 6 bases short, with 12 bases between. Germline assignment: CDR1 SGHRS and CDR2 YFSETQ. The CDR3 spells CASSLGPAGNGYTF. CDR3 bases: TGCGCCAGCAGCTTGGGACCGGCGGGCAATGGCTACACCTTC.

This clone has a handful of counts. The chain employs TRBV11-2 and TRBJ2-1, with D unclear. V dropped 5 bases and J dropped 6 bases, with 11 bases sitting between them. The CDR3 has 13 amino acids. Per the germline V gene, CDR1 is SGHAT and CDR2 is FQNNGV. The CDR3 DNA sequence: TGTGCCAGCAGCAACCGAGCTGGCAATGAGCAGTTCTTC. Its translation is CASSNRAGNEQFF.

This chain connects TRBV19 to TRBJ2-1; tentatively, D is TRBD2 (6 bases). This CDR3 contains 16 residues. The germline CDR1 and CDR2 sequences are LNHDA and SQIVND (reference sequence). Trimming pared 4 bases from V and 4 bases from J, leaving 17 bases between. In DNA, the CDR3 is TGTGCCAGTAGTAGAGACGGGACTCCCGGTTACAATGAGCAGTTCTTC. Encoded protein: CASSRDGTPGYNEQFF.

This clone was recorded many times. V is TRBV3-1 (or the pseudogene TRBV3-2) and J is TRBJ1-5, with D maybe TRBD1 (5 bases). CDR1 is LGHDT, CDR2 YNNKEL, per germline (reference sequence). Trimming stripped 1 base from V and 3 bases from J, with 7 bases between. This CDR3 is 14 amino acids long. DNA for the CDR3: TGTGCCAGCAGCCAAGGACAGATCAATCAGCCCCAGCATTTT. Encoded protein: CASSQGQINQPQHF.